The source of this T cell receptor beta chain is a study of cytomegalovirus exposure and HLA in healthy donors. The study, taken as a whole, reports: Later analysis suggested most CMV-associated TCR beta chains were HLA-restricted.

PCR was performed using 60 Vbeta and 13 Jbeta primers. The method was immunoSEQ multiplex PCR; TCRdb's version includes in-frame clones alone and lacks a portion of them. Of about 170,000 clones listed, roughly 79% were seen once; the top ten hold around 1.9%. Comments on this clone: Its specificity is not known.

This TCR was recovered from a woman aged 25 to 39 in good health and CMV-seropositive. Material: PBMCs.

CDR3 coding DNA: TGTGCCAGCAGCTTAGCCGGCGGCGGGAGCTCCTACGAGCAGTACTTC. The encoded protein is CASSLAGGGSSYEQYF. The chain is built from TRBV7-9 and TRBJ2-7; 7 bases agree with TRBD2. Losses at the gene ends were 0 bases for V and 0 bases for J; bases not matched to a gene: 5. CDR1 SEHNR and CDR2 FQNEAQ come from the germline V gene (reference sequence). This CDR3 comprises 16 residues.